This T cell receptor beta chain originates from a study of blood T cell repertoires in COVID-19. Across the whole study: Italy, Spain and the United States were the sources of the convalescent and acute COVID-19 samples. PBMCs, B-cell-depleted T cells, or T cells provided the cDNA or gDNA that made up the material.

This clone has more than one count but fewer than ten. In the authors' workflow: Cell counts per sample came from amplifying reference gene primers. The repertoire was sequenced with immunoSEQ multiplex PCR; TCRdb's copy has only in-frame clones and lacks some. V and J calls and clone size follow that table, whereas D and trimming were derived from the DNA. The data hold 50,000 to 80,000 clones, with roughly 82% observed a single time. Sequenced: peripheral blood. This clonotype was obtained from a human donor in a cohort sampled during active COVID-19.

CDR3 sequence: CAWRQGANYGYTF. CDR3 nucleotides: TGTGCCTGGAGACAGGGGGCAAACTATGGCTACACCTTC. The V call is TRBV30, the J call TRBJ1-2; TRBD1 matches at 9 bases. Looked up from germline, CDR1 is GTSNPN and CDR2 is SVGIG (reference sequence). CDR3 length equals 13 residues. The ends lost 3 bases at V and 2 bases at J; junction bases unmatched: 1.